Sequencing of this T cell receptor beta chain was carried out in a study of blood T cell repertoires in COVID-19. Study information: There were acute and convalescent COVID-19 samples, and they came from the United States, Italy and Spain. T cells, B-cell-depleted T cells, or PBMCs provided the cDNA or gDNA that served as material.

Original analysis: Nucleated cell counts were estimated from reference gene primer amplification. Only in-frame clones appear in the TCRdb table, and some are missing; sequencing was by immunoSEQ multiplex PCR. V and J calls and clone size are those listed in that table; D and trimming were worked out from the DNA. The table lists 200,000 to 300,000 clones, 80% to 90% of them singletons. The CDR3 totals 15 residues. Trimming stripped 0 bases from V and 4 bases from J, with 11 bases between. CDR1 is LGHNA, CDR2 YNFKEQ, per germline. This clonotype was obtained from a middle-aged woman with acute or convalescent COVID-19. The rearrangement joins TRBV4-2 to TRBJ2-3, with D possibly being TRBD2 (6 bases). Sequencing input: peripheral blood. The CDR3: CASSQDMGGSDTQYF. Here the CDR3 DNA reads TGTGCCAGCAGCCAAGATATGGGGGGATCAGATACGCAGTATTTT.